These T cell receptor beta chains were read from a single sample in a study of T cell responses to AZD1222 COVID-19 vaccine. The data were produced by immunoSEQ multiplex PCR, yet TCRdb's version contains in-frame clones alone and is incomplete. The profile shows around 120,000 clones, approximately 90% of them singletons. Sequencing used peripheral blood, obtained 28 days after the second AZD1222 dose. These receptors were obtained from an adult who received the AZD1222 COVID-19 vaccine. Each CDR3 is given with its conserved first and last residue. D genes are given only for firm matches. The size entry is marked missing in some rows and otherwise reads once, few, many or a size class.

v_call,j_call,d_call,clone_size,cdr3_nt,cdr3_aa
TRBV6-2/TRBV6-3,TRBJ2-3,TRBD1,-,TGTGCCAGCAGTTACATTGGGACAGGGGGGAATACGCAGTATTTT,CASSYIGTGGNTQYF
TRBV13,TRBJ2-4,-,-,TGTGCCAGCAGCTTAGCCGGGACATTGATTCAGTACTTC,CASSLAGTLIQYF
TRBV4-3,TRBJ2-5,-,-,TGCGCCAGCAGCCAAGATAGAAGAGAGACCCAGTACTTC,CASSQDRRETQYF
TRBV30,TRBJ2-2,TRBD2,-,TGTGCCTGGAGTGTAGAGTTCACTATTACGGGGGGTTCGAACACCGGGGAGCTGTTTTTT,CAWSVEFTITGGSNTGELFF
TRBV11-2,TRBJ2-7,TRBD2,-,TGTGCCAGCAGCAGTGGTAGGACTAGTAGTGACGAGCAGTACTTC,CASSSGRTSSDEQYF
TRBV11-3,TRBJ2-7,TRBD2,-,TGTGCCAGCAGCTTAGATCTCCCCCTCATTAGCGGGGGCTCCTACGAGCAGTACTTC,CASSLDLPLISGGSYEQYF
TRBV3-1/TRBV3-2,TRBJ2-7,TRBD2,-,TGTGCCAGCAGCTACGGACTAGCGGACTCCTACGAGCAGTACTTC,CASSYGLADSYEQYF
TRBV6-5,TRBJ1-1,TRBD1,-,TGTGCCAGCAGTAACCTAAATCCGACAGGGCGAGCTTTCTTT,CASSNLNPTGRAFF
TRBV7-9,TRBJ2-7,-,-,TGTGCCGTTCCCGGGACGGCCTCCTACGAGCAGTACTTC,CAVPGTASYEQYF
TRBV6-5,TRBJ1-5,-,-,TGTGCCAGCAGTTACTCGAAGGGCAATCAGCCCCAGCATTTT,CASSYSKGNQPQHF
TRBV29-1,TRBJ2-7,-,few,TGCAGCGTTGAAACAGGGCTAGGGGGTTACTACGAGCAGTACTTC,CSVETGLGGYYEQYF
TRBV7-3,TRBJ2-3,-,-,TGTGCCAGCAGCTTGAGTAGGGCGGCAGATACGCAGTATTTT,CASSLSRAADTQYF
TRBV12-3/TRBV12-4,TRBJ1-1,TRBD1,-,TGTGCCAGCAGTAGGGGGGACAGGAGGCCGTTATTT,CASSRGDRRPLF
TRBV20-1,TRBJ2-7,-,-,TGCAGTGCTAGTGCCGCGGCCTCCTACGAGCAGTACTTC,CSASAAASYEQYF
TRBV7-2,TRBJ2-7,TRBD2,-,TGTGCCAGCAGCTTAGACCTAGCGGGGGGCTCCTACGAGCAGTACTTC,CASSLDLAGGSYEQYF
TRBV14,TRBJ2-7,-,-,TGTGCCAGCAGCCTGGGTTGGTCCTACGAGCAGTACTTC,CASSLGWSYEQYF
TRBV5-6,TRBJ2-7,TRBD2,-,TGTGCCAGCAGCCCAGCCAGGACTAGCGGGAGTTTGCAGTACTTC,CASSPARTSGSLQYF
TRBV28,TRBJ2-1,-,-,TGTGCCAGCAGTCCCACGGACTTTTCAACTGAGCAGTTCTTC,CASSPTDFSTEQFF
TRBV5-1,TRBJ1-6,TRBD1,once,TGCGCCAGCAGCTCCGGAACCTTAACAGGACAGGGATTGGGGACACCCCTCCACTTT,CASSSGTLTGQGLGTPLHF
TRBV11-3,TRBJ2-7,TRBD1,-,TGTGCCAGCAGCGATAGAGGGGACAGGGACGAGCAGTACTTC,CASSDRGDRDEQYF
TRBV23-1,TRBJ2-1,TRBD1,-,TGCGCCAGCAGTCAATCCAACAGACAGGGAAGCACGGTCGAGCAGTTCTTC,CASSQSNRQGSTVEQFF
TRBV6-5,TRBJ2-7,-,-,TGTGCCAGCAGTTATGGTGGCAGGGACCGATCCTACGAGCAGTACTTC,CASSYGGRDRSYEQYF
TRBV11-1,TRBJ2-7,TRBD2,-,TGTGCCAGCAGCTGGGGGGGGGACGGCTACGAGCAGTACTTC,CASSWGGDGYEQYF
TRBV28,TRBJ2-7,-,-,TGTGCCAGCAACCTACCGGGACTCGGATCCTACGAGCAGTACTTC,CASNLPGLGSYEQYF
TRBV3-1/TRBV3-2,TRBJ1-4,TRBD1,-,TGTGCCAGCAGGCAGGGGGAATCAAATGAAAAACTGTTTTTT,CASRQGESNEKLFF
TRBV27,TRBJ1-1,-,-,TGTGCCAGCAGAGGTTGGGACACTGAAGCTTTCTTT,CASRGWDTEAFF
TRBV21-1,TRBJ2-5,-,-,TGTGCCAGCAGCAAAGCTTCCGAGACCCAGTACTTC,CASSKASETQYF